A selection of T cell receptor beta chains follows, all from one sample in a study of OX40 agonist ivuxolimab in advanced cancers. Data came from immunoSEQ multiplex PCR; TCRdb stores just in-frame clones and leaves some out. The sample consists of some 96,000 clones, approximately 90% of them appearing once. Sequenced material: CD4+ or CD8+ T cells sorted from blood, taken in a trial of the OX40 agonist ivuxolimab. Receptors were obtained from an adult with an advanced solid tumor such as melanoma, head and neck, liver or kidney cancer. CDR3s include the opening cysteine and the closing phenylalanine or tryptophan. Each record gives: V gene, J gene, CDR3 protein.

TRBV28	TRBJ2-7	CASSFIRFFYEQYF
TRBV5-8	TRBJ2-5	CASSFGWGQETQYF
TRBV27	TRBJ2-2	CASRQGQTTSGELFF
TRBV5-1	TRBJ2-1	CASSLVWTPGKEQFF
TRBV27	TRBJ2-4	CASSLGGPINIQYF
TRBV5-1	TRBJ2-3	CASSFTDTQYF
TRBV7-8	TRBJ1-2	CASSPTEGYGYTF
TRBV6-1	TRBJ1-2	CASSEYRVYGYTF
TRBV19	TRBJ2-1	CASSIEASGYNEQFF
TRBV19	TRBJ2-2	CASSATAVGELFF
TRBV6-1	TRBJ2-7	CASSEGYEQYF
TRBV19	TRBJ2-2	CASSINPLAGELFF
TRBV14	TRBJ1-2	CASSQDRWTDPTYGYTF
TRBV11-2	TRBJ2-4	CASRQSRGAKNIQYF
TRBV19	TRBJ1-1	CASSEDRRNTEAFF
TRBV28	TRBJ1-5	CASEGQRNQPQHF
TRBV30	TRBJ1-4	CAGLISQGRFPTNEKLFF
TRBV27	TRBJ1-2	CASSLQGRVGYTF
TRBV5-1	TRBJ2-5	CASSLVSRTEQETQYF
TRBV30	TRBJ1-1	CACQRQGNTEAFF
TRBV5-1	TRBJ2-1	CASSTGRTRFNEQFF
TRBV5-1	TRBJ1-2	CASSPGQEGYGYTF
TRBV5-3	TRBJ2-1	CARSPPKAETYNEQFF
TRBV10-3	TRBJ2-7	CAIEDPGQGYEQYF
TRBV19	TRBJ1-1	CASTQGANTEAFF
TRBV5-4	TRBJ1-1	CASSLSGGNTEAFF
TRBV21-1	TRBJ2-2	CATVLTYPGELFF
TRBV19	TRBJ1-5	CASRGSGQGSNQPQHF
TRBV23-1	TRBJ2-1	CASSLERGVYNEQFF
TRBV9	TRBJ2-5	CASSPGTGKETQYF
TRBV29-1	TRBJ1-2	CSVRDRGDYGYTF
TRBV5-4	TRBJ2-6	CASSEATGANVLTF
TRBV10-2	TRBJ2-7	CASREGGPYEQYF
TRBV2	TRBJ1-2	CASVQGEDYGYTF
TRBV6-5	TRBJ1-1	CASSQTPRGKSKAFF
TRBV14	TRBJ2-5	CASSAYTETQYF
TRBV2	TRBJ2-7	CASTKDRSYEQYF